Below, one T cell receptor (beta chain) is given with its context. The antigen remains undetermined. This sample is part of a study of cytomegalovirus exposure and HLA in healthy donors. General study results and limits: Confirmation in vitro established that a few CMV-associated chains were specific for CMV antigens. Most TCR beta V segments were productive about 87% or about 30% of the time in an earlier analysis. The study listed about 150 cytomegalovirus-associated TCR beta chains.

Whereas donors were nominally healthy upon sampling, unrecorded immune exposures were probable. A multiplex PCR was run with 60 Vbeta primers and 13 Jbeta primers. Using immunoSEQ multiplex PCR, the repertoire was profiled, and TCRdb retains in-frame clones only, with some absent. There are about 120,000 clones in the sample; almost 80% occur only once, and 1.4% to 1.5% lies in the top ten. The receptor comes from a female donor in good health and CMV-seronegative. The sample comprised PBMCs.

CDR3 residues: CASSLSKGTRPAGELFF. CDR3 coding DNA: TGTGCCAGCAGTTTATCGAAGGGGACTAGACCGGCCGGGGAGCTGTTTTTT. The chain has TRBV27 and TRBJ2-2; 8 bases align to TRBD2. The ends lost 0 bases at V and 6 bases at J; junction bases unmatched: 9. The germline V gene encodes CDR1 MNHEY and CDR2 SMNVEV (reference sequence). The CDR3 length is 17 residues.